Sequencing of this TCR beta chain was carried out in a study of cytomegalovirus exposure and HLA in healthy donors. The primer mix had 60 Vbeta and 13 Jbeta primers. Profiling relied on immunoSEQ multiplex PCR, and the TCRdb table lists in-frame clones only, not all of them. Of about 160,000 clones listed, 75% to 90% are singletons. Donors consisted of healthy bone marrow donors. CDR1 SGHTA and CDR2 FQGTGA come from the germline V gene. After removal of 1 base from V and 7 bases from J, the junction contained 4 bases not matched to a gene. The CDR3 contains 14 residues. Sample: PBMCs. The rearrangement links TRBV7-3 to TRBJ2-1, with 7 bases lining up with TRBD2. This TCR came from a woman under 30 in good health and CMV-seronegative. The CDR3, as DNA: TGTGCCAGCAGCTTAAGCCGGGGAGGGAATGAGCAGTTCTTC. As protein: CASSLSRGGNEQFF.